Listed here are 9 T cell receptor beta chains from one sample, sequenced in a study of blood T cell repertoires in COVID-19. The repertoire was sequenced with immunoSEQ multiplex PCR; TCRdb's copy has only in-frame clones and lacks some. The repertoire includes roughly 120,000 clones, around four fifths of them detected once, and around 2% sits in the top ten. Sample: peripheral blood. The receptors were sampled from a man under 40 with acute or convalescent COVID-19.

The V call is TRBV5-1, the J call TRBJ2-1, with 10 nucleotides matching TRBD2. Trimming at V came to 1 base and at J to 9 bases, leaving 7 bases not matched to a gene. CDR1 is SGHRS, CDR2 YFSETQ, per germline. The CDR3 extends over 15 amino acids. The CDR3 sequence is CASSLISGRIREQFF. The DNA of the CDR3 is TGCGCCAGCAGCTTGATTAGCGGGAGGATACGTGAGCAGTTCTTC.

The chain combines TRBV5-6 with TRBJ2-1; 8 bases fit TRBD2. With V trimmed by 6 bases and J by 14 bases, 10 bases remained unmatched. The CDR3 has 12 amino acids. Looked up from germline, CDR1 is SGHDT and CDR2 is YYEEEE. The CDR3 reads CASTSLAGSEFF. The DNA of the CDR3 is TGTGCCAGCACCTCATTAGCGGGGTCCGAGTTCTTC.

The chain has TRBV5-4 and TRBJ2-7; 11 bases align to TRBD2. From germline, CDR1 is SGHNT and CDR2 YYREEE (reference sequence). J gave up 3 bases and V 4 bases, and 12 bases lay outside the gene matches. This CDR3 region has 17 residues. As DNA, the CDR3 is TGTGCCAGCAGCCCAACCTCACTAGCGGGGGCGGTCTACGAGCAGTACTTC. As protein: CASSPTSLAGAVYEQYF.

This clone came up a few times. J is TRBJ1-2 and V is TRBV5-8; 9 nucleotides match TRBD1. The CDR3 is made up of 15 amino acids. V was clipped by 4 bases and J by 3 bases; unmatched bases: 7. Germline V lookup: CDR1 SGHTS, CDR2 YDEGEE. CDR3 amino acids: CASSPGDRVYYGYTF. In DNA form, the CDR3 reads TGTGCCAGCAGCCCTGGGGACAGGGTATACTATGGCTACACCTTC.

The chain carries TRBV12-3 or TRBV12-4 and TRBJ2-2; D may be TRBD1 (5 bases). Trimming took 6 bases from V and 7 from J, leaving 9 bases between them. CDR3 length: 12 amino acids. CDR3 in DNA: TGTGCCAGCAGGGGGCCCGGCGGGGAGCTGTTTTTT. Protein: CASRGPGGELFF.

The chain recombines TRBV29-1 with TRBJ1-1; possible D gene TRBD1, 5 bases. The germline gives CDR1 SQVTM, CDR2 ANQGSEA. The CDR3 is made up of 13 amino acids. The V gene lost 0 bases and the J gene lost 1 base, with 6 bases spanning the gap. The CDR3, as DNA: TGCAGCGTTGAAGAAACAGGGAACACTGAAGCTTTCTTT. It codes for CSVEETGNTEAFF. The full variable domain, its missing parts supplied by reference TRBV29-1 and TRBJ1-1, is SAVISQKPSRDICQRGTSLTIQCQVDSQVTMMFWYRQQPGQSLTLIATANQGSEATYESGFVIDKFPISRPNLTFSTLTVSNMSPEDSSIYLCSVEETGNTEAFFGQGTRLTVV.

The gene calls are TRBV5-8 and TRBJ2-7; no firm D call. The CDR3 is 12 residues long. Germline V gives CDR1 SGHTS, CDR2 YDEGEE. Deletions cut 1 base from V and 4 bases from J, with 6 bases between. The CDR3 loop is CASSLSQYEQYV. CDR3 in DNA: TGTGCCAGCAGCTTGTCCCAATACGAGCAGTACGTC.

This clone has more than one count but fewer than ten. The CDR3 region has the DNA TGTGCCAGCAGTCCTACAGGGGGGGAGACTGAAGCTTTCTTT. It specifies CASSPTGGETEAFF. The chain combines TRBV2 with TRBJ1-1; 8 bases line up with TRBD1. This CDR3 comprises 14 residues. Germline assignment: CDR1 SNHLY and CDR2 FYNNEI. V lost 5 bases and J lost 5; bases outside the gene matches: 7. The complete variable domain, with remaining parts taken from reference TRBV2 and TRBJ1-1, reads EPEVTQTPSHQVTQMGQEVILRCVPISNHLYFYWYRQILGQKVEFLVSFYNNEISEKSEIFDDQFSVERPDGSNFTLKIRSTKLEDSAMYFCASSPTGGETEAFFGQGTRLTVV.

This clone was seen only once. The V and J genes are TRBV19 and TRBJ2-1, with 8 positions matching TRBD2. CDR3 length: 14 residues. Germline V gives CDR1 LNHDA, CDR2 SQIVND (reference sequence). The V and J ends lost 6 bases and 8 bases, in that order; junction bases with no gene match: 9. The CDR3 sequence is CASSGTSGLHEQFF. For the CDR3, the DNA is TGTGCCAGTAGCGGGACTAGTGGACTTCATGAGCAGTTCTTC.